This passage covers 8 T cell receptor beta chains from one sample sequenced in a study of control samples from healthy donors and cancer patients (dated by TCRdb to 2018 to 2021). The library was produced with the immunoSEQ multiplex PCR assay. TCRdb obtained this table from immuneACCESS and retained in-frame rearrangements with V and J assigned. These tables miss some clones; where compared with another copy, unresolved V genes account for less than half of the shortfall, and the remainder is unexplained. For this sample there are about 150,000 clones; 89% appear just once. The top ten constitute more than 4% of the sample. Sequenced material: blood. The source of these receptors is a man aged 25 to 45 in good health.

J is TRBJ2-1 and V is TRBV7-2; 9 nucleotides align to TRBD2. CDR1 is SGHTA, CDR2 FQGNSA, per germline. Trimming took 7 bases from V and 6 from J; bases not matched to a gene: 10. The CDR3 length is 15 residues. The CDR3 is CASMFRGRARNEQFF. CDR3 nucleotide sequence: TGTGCCAGCATGTTTCGCGGGAGGGCCCGCAATGAGCAGTTCTTC.

The CDR3 reads CASSDNNYGYTF. Written as DNA, the CDR3 is TGCGCCAGCAGTGACAATAACTATGGCTACACCTTC. The chain joins TRBV10-1 to TRBJ1-2; D is ambiguous. Germline V gene data show CDR1 as WNHNN and CDR2 as SYGVQD (reference sequence). Trimming cost V 3 bases and J 1 base, with 3 bases left between them. This CDR3 spans 12 amino acids.

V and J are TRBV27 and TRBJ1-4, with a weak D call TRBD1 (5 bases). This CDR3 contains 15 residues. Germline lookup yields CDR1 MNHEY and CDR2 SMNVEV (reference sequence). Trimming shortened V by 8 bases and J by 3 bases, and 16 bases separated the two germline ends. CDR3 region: CASGGEAGSNEKLFF. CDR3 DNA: TGTGCCAGCGGCGGGGAAGCAGGGTCTAATGAAAAACTGTTTTTT.

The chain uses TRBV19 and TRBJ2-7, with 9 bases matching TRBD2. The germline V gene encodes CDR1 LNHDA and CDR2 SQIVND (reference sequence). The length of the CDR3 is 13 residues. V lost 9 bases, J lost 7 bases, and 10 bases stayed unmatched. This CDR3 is CASAPGLAAEQYF. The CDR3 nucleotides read TGTGCCAGCGCCCCGGGACTAGCCGCGGAGCAGTACTTC.

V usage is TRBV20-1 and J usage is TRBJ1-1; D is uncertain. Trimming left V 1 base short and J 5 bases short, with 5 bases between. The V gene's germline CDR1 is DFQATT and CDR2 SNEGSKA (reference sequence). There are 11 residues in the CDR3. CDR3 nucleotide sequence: TGCAGTGCTAGAGTTACAACTGAAGCTTTCTTT. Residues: CSARVTTEAFF.

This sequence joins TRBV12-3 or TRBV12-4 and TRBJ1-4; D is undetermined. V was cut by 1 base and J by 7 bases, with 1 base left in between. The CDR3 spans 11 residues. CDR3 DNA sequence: TGTGCCAGCAGTTTAGGTGAAAAACTGTTTTTT. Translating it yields CASSLGEKLFF.

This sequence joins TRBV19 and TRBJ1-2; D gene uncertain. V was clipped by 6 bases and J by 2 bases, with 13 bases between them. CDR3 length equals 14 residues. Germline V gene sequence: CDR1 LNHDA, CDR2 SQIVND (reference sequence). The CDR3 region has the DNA TGTGCCAGTAGACTAGACACCCGAAACTATGGCTACACCTTC. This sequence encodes CASRLDTRNYGYTF.

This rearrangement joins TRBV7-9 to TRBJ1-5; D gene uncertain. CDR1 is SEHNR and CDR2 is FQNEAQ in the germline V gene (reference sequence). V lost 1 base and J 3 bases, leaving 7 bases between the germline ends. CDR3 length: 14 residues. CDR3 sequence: CASSLEGINQPQHF. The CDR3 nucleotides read TGTGCCAGCAGCTTAGAGGGCATCAATCAGCCCCAGCATTTT.